Listed below are T cell receptor beta chains from one sample, sequenced in a study of blood T cell repertoires in COVID-19. Assay used: immunoSEQ multiplex PCR; TCRdb lists only in-frame clones, some missing. The table lists 150,000 or so clones, about nine tenths of them singletons. The sequencing input was peripheral blood. The receptor source for this set is a woman between 65 and 79 years old with acute or convalescent COVID-19. The CDR3 runs from the conserved cysteine through the conserved F or W. A D gene is named only where the DNA matches it firmly. A clone size is listed for some rows: how often the clone was seen (once, few, many), or a class if it is expanded.

v_call: TRBV27; clone_size: NA; j_call: TRBJ2-1; d_call: NA; cdr3_length: 13; cdr3_aa: CASSPSGLPHKFF; cdr3_nt: TGTGCCAGCAGTCCCTCTGGACTACCCCATAAGTTCTTC
v_call: TRBV4-3; clone_size: NA; j_call: TRBJ2-7; d_call: TRBD2; cdr3_length: 16; cdr3_aa: CASSQVGTSDSYEQYF; cdr3_nt: TGCGCCAGCAGCCAAGTGGGGACTAGCGATTCCTACGAGCAGTACTTC
v_call: TRBV27; clone_size: NA; j_call: TRBJ1-5; d_call: TRBD1; cdr3_length: 15; cdr3_aa: CASSLTGVLNQPQHF; cdr3_nt: TGTGCCAGCAGTCTCACAGGGGTTCTGAATCAGCCCCAGCATTTT
v_call: TRBV2; clone_size: NA; j_call: TRBJ1-1; d_call: TRBD1; cdr3_length: 12; cdr3_aa: CASSEDRGQAFF; cdr3_nt: TGTGCCAGCAGTGAAGACAGGGGCCAAGCTTTCTTT
v_call: TRBV18; clone_size: NA; j_call: TRBJ1-1; d_call: TRBD1; cdr3_length: 14; cdr3_aa: CASSPIKGQHEAFF; cdr3_nt: TGTGCCAGCTCACCTATTAAGGGACAGCACGAAGCTTTCTTT
v_call: TRBV5-1; clone_size: NA; j_call: TRBJ1-1; d_call: NA; cdr3_length: 15; cdr3_aa: CASSLAVGANTEAFF; cdr3_nt: TGCGCCAGCAGCTTGGCGGTTGGGGCGAACACTGAAGCTTTCTTT
v_call: TRBV3-1/TRBV3-2; clone_size: once; j_call: TRBJ2-1; d_call: TRBD1; cdr3_length: 18; cdr3_aa: CASSQDSLTGRYYNEQFF; cdr3_nt: TGTGCCAGCAGCCAAGATTCCTTGACAGGGCGCTACTACAATGAGCAGTTCTTC
v_call: TRBV9; clone_size: NA; j_call: TRBJ2-2; d_call: NA; cdr3_length: 15; cdr3_aa: CASSVDPGDTGELFF; cdr3_nt: TGTGCCAGCAGCGTAGACCCCGGGGACACCGGGGAGCTGTTTTTT
v_call: TRBV27; clone_size: NA; j_call: TRBJ1-1; d_call: NA; cdr3_length: 14; cdr3_aa: CASSLKGAITEAFF; cdr3_nt: TGTGCCAGCAGTTTAAAGGGAGCTATCACTGAAGCTTTCTTT
v_call: TRBV2; clone_size: NA; j_call: TRBJ2-1; d_call: TRBD1; cdr3_length: 18; cdr3_aa: CASSVWQGANLQYNEQFF; cdr3_nt: TGTGCCAGCAGTGTTTGGCAGGGGGCGAATCTACAATACAATGAGCAGTTCTTC
v_call: TRBV7-9; clone_size: few; j_call: TRBJ2-3; d_call: NA; cdr3_length: 15; cdr3_aa: CASSTQRGGGDTQYF; cdr3_nt: TGTGCCAGCAGCACGCAGCGAGGGGGAGGGGATACGCAGTATTTT
v_call: TRBV2; clone_size: few; j_call: TRBJ2-7; d_call: TRBD1; cdr3_length: 14; cdr3_aa: CASRMGDRSYEQYF; cdr3_nt: TGTGCCAGCAGGATGGGGGACAGATCCTACGAGCAGTACTTC
v_call: TRBV5-1; clone_size: NA; j_call: TRBJ2-5; d_call: NA; cdr3_length: 14; cdr3_aa: CASRLWGGGETQYF; cdr3_nt: TGCGCCAGCAGGTTGTGGGGAGGAGGAGAGACCCAGTACTTC
v_call: TRBV5-6; clone_size: NA; j_call: TRBJ2-4; d_call: TRBD2; cdr3_length: 15; cdr3_aa: CASSLGSSGGNIQYF; cdr3_nt: TGTGCCAGCAGCTTGGGTTCCAGCGGGGGGAACATTCAGTACTTC
v_call: TRBV7-9; clone_size: NA; j_call: TRBJ2-4; d_call: NA; cdr3_length: 11; cdr3_aa: CASSPENIQYF; cdr3_nt: TGTGCCAGCAGTCCCGAAAACATTCAGTACTTC
v_call: TRBV6-5; clone_size: NA; j_call: TRBJ1-1; d_call: TRBD1; cdr3_length: 14; cdr3_aa: CASKTSQGDPRAFF; cdr3_nt: TGTGCCAGCAAAACCTCACAGGGGGACCCCAGGGCTTTCTTT
v_call: TRBV19; clone_size: NA; j_call: TRBJ1-6; d_call: NA; cdr3_length: 13; cdr3_aa: CISSGGNNSPLHF; cdr3_nt: TGTATTTCTAGCGGCGGAAACAATTCACCCCTCCACTTT
v_call: TRBV6-5; clone_size: NA; j_call: TRBJ1-2; d_call: NA; cdr3_length: 15; cdr3_aa: CASSRSAGQGGGYTF; cdr3_nt: TGTGCCAGCAGCCGCTCGGCGGGGCAGGGAGGCGGCTACACCTTC
v_call: TRBV5-1; clone_size: NA; j_call: TRBJ2-5; d_call: NA; cdr3_length: 15; cdr3_aa: CASSLLQAMQETQYF; cdr3_nt: TGCGCCAGCAGCTTGTTGCAGGCGATGCAAGAGACCCAGTACTTC
v_call: TRBV10-3; clone_size: few; j_call: TRBJ1-2; d_call: TRBD1; cdr3_length: 16; cdr3_aa: CAISESIPGQAIGYTF; cdr3_nt: TGTGCCATCAGTGAGTCGATTCCCGGACAGGCTATAGGCTACACCTTC
v_call: TRBV5-3; clone_size: few; j_call: TRBJ2-6; d_call: NA; cdr3_length: 15; cdr3_aa: CARSPRFSGANVLTF; cdr3_nt: TGTGCCAGAAGCCCTCGTTTCTCTGGGGCCAACGTCCTGACTTTC
v_call: TRBV27; clone_size: NA; j_call: TRBJ2-3; d_call: TRBD2; cdr3_length: 16; cdr3_aa: CASTLTGGGGADTQYF; cdr3_nt: TGTGCCAGCACCTTAACGGGAGGGGGTGGAGCAGATACGCAGTATTTT
v_call: TRBV6-2/TRBV6-3; clone_size: NA; j_call: TRBJ1-1; d_call: NA; cdr3_length: 13; cdr3_aa: CASSVTVTNEAFF; cdr3_nt: TGTGCCAGCAGCGTTACGGTTACGAATGAAGCTTTCTTT
v_call: TRBV7-9; clone_size: NA; j_call: TRBJ2-5; d_call: TRBD1; cdr3_length: 14; cdr3_aa: CASSKATGEETQYF; cdr3_nt: TGTGCCAGCAGCAAGGCCACAGGGGAAGAGACCCAGTACTTC
v_call: TRBV19; clone_size: NA; j_call: TRBJ1-5; d_call: NA; cdr3_length: 19; cdr3_aa: CASSTQTGRGLYSNQPQHF; cdr3_nt: TGTGCCAGTAGTACTCAAACGGGCAGGGGCCTCTATAGCAATCAGCCCCAGCATTTT
v_call: TRBV6-5; clone_size: NA; j_call: TRBJ1-6; d_call: NA; cdr3_length: 16; cdr3_aa: CASSYIRSTYNSPLHF; cdr3_nt: TGTGCCAGCAGTTATATACGGAGTACCTATAATTCACCCCTCCACTTT
v_call: TRBV28; clone_size: NA; j_call: TRBJ1-6; d_call: NA; cdr3_length: 15; cdr3_aa: CASSLSAGVGSPLHF; cdr3_nt: TGTGCCAGCAGTTTATCGGCAGGGGTTGGCTCACCCCTCCACTTT